Reported below is one T cell receptor (beta chain). The data are from a study of blood T cell repertoires in COVID-19. About the study: PBMCs, B-cell-depleted T cells, or T cells were the source of the cDNA or gDNA that made up the material.

As originally analysed: Amplified reference gene primers provided the basis for estimating nucleated cell counts. Here immunoSEQ multiplex PCR was the method, and the copy in TCRdb shows in-frame clones only, minus some. V and J calls plus clone size are reproduced from that table; the DNA served to infer D and trimming. This sample has under 250,000 clones, with approximately 85% found just once. Enrolled through a virtual design, the participants were between roughly 18 and 90 years of age and came from some 26 US areas. In assigning cohorts, the study relied on participant-reported clinical history. The V end lost 3 bases, the J end lost 1 base, and 15 bases lay between the germline ends. The CDR3 extends over 16 amino acids. From germline, CDR1 is KGHSH and CDR2 LQKENI.

This TCR came from a woman in her 50s with acute COVID-19. V gene TRBV18 combines with J gene TRBJ1-1; possibly TRBD1 for D (6 bases). Source material: PBMCs or T cells enriched from blood (not recorded which). As DNA, the CDR3 is TGTGCCAGCTCACCTACTATCCCGGGACAGAACACTGAAGCTTTCTTT. As protein: CASSPTIPGQNTEAFF.